A single sample gave rise to the 2 T cell receptor beta chains below, sequenced in a study of T cell responses to AZD1222 COVID-19 vaccine. The assay was immunoSEQ multiplex PCR, and TCRdb's table has in-frame clones only and misses some. The top ten hold approximately 1% of the sample, which has 120,000 or so clones, about 92% seen once. The sample consisted of peripheral blood, taken on day 0 of AZD1222 vaccination. These receptors were collected from an adult in good health.

The chain couples TRBV2 to TRBJ1-2; no definite D call. This CDR3 is built from 14 residues. The germline CDR1 and CDR2 sequences are SNHLY and FYNNEI. V shed 2 bases and J shed 3 bases, with 10 bases lying between them. The CDR3, as DNA: TGTGCCAGCAGTGAATTGGCCCGATACTATGGCTACACCTTC. Protein: CASSELARYYGYTF. The whole variable domain, remainder taken from reference TRBV2 and TRBJ1-2, is EPEVTQTPSHQVTQMGQEVILRCVPISNHLYFYWYRQILGQKVEFLVSFYNNEISEKSEIFDDQFSVERPDGSNFTLKIRSTKLEDSAMYFCASSELARYYGYTFGSGTRLTVV.

The chain uses TRBV5-1 and TRBJ2-5, with D unresolved. The germline V and J ends were trimmed by 4 bases and 5 bases, with 12 bases remaining between them. The length of the CDR3 is 13 residues. CDR1 and CDR2 (germline): SGHRS, YFSETQ. CDR3 residues: CASSRTAEETQYF. CDR3 DNA: TGCGCCAGCAGCCGGACGGCGGAGGAGACCCAGTACTTC.